These 20 T cell receptor beta chains share one sample of origin, sequenced in a study of graft-versus-host responses after intestinal transplantation. Sequencing used immunoSEQ multiplex PCR; TCRdb keeps in-frame clones, though not all of them. Here the sample spans roughly 13,000 clones, 30% to 35% being singletons. The source was alloreactive CD4+ T cells from a mixed lymphocyte reaction culture, collected before intestinal transplant. The subset denotes: CFSE-low proliferating T cells sorted from approximately 6-day pre-transplant mixed lymphocyte reaction (GvH or HvG direction). The source is a human patient who received an intestinal transplant.

The chain carries TRBV5-1 and TRBJ1-5, with TRBD1 matching 11 bases. The CDR3 has 14 amino acids. Losses at the gene ends were 5 bases for V and 7 bases for J; bases not matched to a gene: 5. Germline CDR1 reads SGHRS; CDR2 reads YFSETQ. CDR3 coding DNA: TGCGCCAGCAGTTGGACAGGGGGCGAGCAGCCCCAGCATTTT. Residues: CASSWTGGEQPQHF.

This clone was picked up a small number of times. This chain uses TRBV7-3 with TRBJ1-1, with 8 bases lining up with TRBD1. Germline V gene sequence: CDR1 SGHTA, CDR2 FQGTGA. The V gene end was trimmed by 5 bases and the J gene end by 7 bases; junction bases not matched to a gene: 9. CDR3 size: 14 residues. This chain's CDR3 is CASSPRPGTGEAFF. Here the CDR3 DNA reads TGTGCCAGCAGCCCCCGGCCGGGGACAGGTGAAGCTTTCTTT.

The V and J genes are TRBV15 and TRBJ2-1, with D maybe TRBD2 (5 bases). The CDR3 is made up of 13 amino acids. CDR1 and CDR2 from the germline V gene are LNHNV and YYDKDF (reference sequence). V was trimmed by 2 bases and J by 8 bases, leaving 10 bases between them. The DNA for the CDR3 is TGTGCCACCAGCAGACTAGCACGCCATGAGCAGTTCTTC. Encoded protein: CATSRLARHEQFF. The full variable domain, completed using reference TRBV15 and TRBJ2-1, is DAMVIQNPRYQVTQFGKPVTLSCSQTLNHNVMYWYQQKSSQAPKLLFHYYDKDFNNEADTPDNFQSRRPNTSFCFLDIRSPGLGDTAMYLCATSRLARHEQFFGPGTRLTVL.

There are a few counts of this clone. V gene TRBV5-1 combines with J gene TRBJ2-2; 11 positions agree with TRBD1. V shed 1 base, J shed 4 bases, and the junction held 6 bases outside the gene matches. The germline V gene encodes CDR1 SGHRS and CDR2 YFSETQ. The length of the CDR3 is 17 residues. The CDR3: CASSLSRTGGLTGELFF. The CDR3 nucleotides read TGCGCCAGCAGCTTGTCCAGGACAGGGGGCCTCACCGGGGAGCTGTTTTTT. Looking up the rest from reference TRBV5-1 and TRBJ2-2 gives the full variable domain: KAGVTQTPRYLIKTRGQQVTLSCSPISGHRSVSWYQQTPGQGLQFLFEYFSETQRNKGNFPGRFSGRQFSNSRSEMNVSTLELGDSALYLCASSLSRTGGLTGELFFGEGSRLTVL.

This chain joins TRBV11-3 and TRBJ1-6; D unresolved. Trimming took off 5 bases at V and 9 bases at J, with 17 bases between the two ends. CDR3 length equals 15 residues. Germline V gene sequence: CDR1 SGHNT, CDR2 YENEEA. In nucleotides, the CDR3 is TGTGCCAGCAGCCGGCTAAGGTCCTATCTTTCACCCCTCCACTTT. Its translation: CASSRLRSYLSPLHF.

This chain joins TRBV7-9 and TRBJ2-7; D perhaps matches TRBD1 (5 bases). The CDR3 has 17 amino acids. The germline gives CDR1 SEHNR, CDR2 FQNEAQ (reference sequence). Trimming pared 8 bases from V and 0 bases from J, leaving 23 bases between. CDR3 amino acids: CASALTTTALFSYEQYF. In nucleotides, the CDR3 is TGTGCCAGCGCTCTTACGACGACAGCCCTTTTCTCCTACGAGCAGTACTTC.

The chain is built from TRBV7-2 and TRBJ2-3; 9 bases align to TRBD2. Trimming cost V 3 bases and J 3 bases; bases outside gene matches: 4. Looked up from germline, CDR1 is SGHTA and CDR2 is FQGNSA. The CDR3 is 15 residues long. DNA for the CDR3: TGTGCCAGCAGCTTGCGACTAGCGGCTACAGATACGCAGTATTTT. It codes for CASSLRLAATDTQYF.

There are a few counts of this clone. The chain links TRBV6-6 to TRBJ1-2; TRBD1 aligns across 7 bases. The J segment lost 4 bases and the V segment lost 6 bases, leaving 8 bases of the junction unmatched. The CDR3 loop spans 14 amino acids. Germline V CDR1 and CDR2: MNHNY, SVGAGI (reference sequence). The CDR3 bases are TGTGCCAGCAGGCGACAGGGTTACGGCTATGGCTACACCTTC. Protein product: CASRRQGYGYGYTF.

The chain joins TRBV29-1 to TRBJ2-1; unclear D gene. Germline V gene sequence: CDR1 SQVTM, CDR2 ANQGSEA. The CDR3 contains 11 residues. V gave up 5 bases and J gave up 5 bases, with 7 bases separating them. The CDR3 reads CSVIRDNEQFF. DNA for the CDR3: TGCAGCGTTATTCGTGACAATGAGCAGTTCTTC.

This clone was observed a handful of times. The rearrangement links TRBV5-1 to TRBJ2-3; TRBD1 matches at 7 bases. The CDR3 covers 15 residues. The germline V gene has CDR1 SGHRS and CDR2 YFSETQ. The V segment lost 3 bases and the J segment 0 bases; nucleotides outside the gene matches: 4. CDR3 sequence: CASSSGQPSTDTQYF. The CDR3 region has the DNA TGCGCCAGCAGCTCGGGACAGCCTAGCACAGATACGCAGTATTTT.

The chain recombines TRBV2 with TRBJ2-2; the D gene could be TRBD1 or TRBD2 (5 bases each). V lost 6 bases and J lost 2, with 19 bases in between. CDR3 length: 17 amino acids. Germline loops: CDR1 SNHLY, CDR2 FYNNEI. The CDR3 DNA reads TGTGCCAGCAGGAAGGGCGAGGGGTGGAGAAACACCGGGGAGCTGTTTTTT. This translates into CASRKGEGWRNTGELFF.

This clone was counted only a few times. At one boundary the junction diverges from the germline segment, which might be a read error. J is TRBJ2-7 and V is TRBV5-3; the match to TRBD2 covers 8 bases. TRBV5-3 is known as an ORF, though its function is uncertain. This CDR3 has 14 residues. The CDR3 bases are TGTGCCAGCAGCTTGGCGGGAGGCCACTACGAGCAGTACTTC. Its translation: CASSLAGGHYEQYF.

This clone was seen a handful of times. Other DNA sequences within the sample encode an identical CDR3. The genes are TRBV14 and TRBJ2-2; 7 bases match TRBD2. The CDR3 contains 15 residues. Germline V gene sequence: CDR1 SGHDN, CDR2 FVKESK. The V segment lost 9 bases and the J segment 0 bases; nucleotides outside the gene matches: 7. This CDR3 is CASRRGGTNTGELFF. The CDR3 DNA follows: TGTGCCAGTCGTCGGGGAGGGACGAACACCGGGGAGCTGTTTTTT.

The chain combines TRBV15 with TRBJ1-5; 9 bases fit TRBD1. CDR1 is LNHNV, CDR2 YYDKDF, per germline (reference sequence). This CDR3 is built from 14 residues. The V gene end was trimmed by 3 bases and the J gene end by 4 bases; junction bases not matched to a gene: 1. The CDR3 sequence is CATSRDRGNQPQHF. The CDR3 DNA sequence: TGTGCCACCAGCAGGGACAGGGGAAATCAGCCCCAGCATTTT.

The gene calls are TRBV2 and TRBJ1-3; maybe TRBD1 (5 bases). V lost 7 bases and J 0 bases, leaving 13 bases between the germline ends. The CDR3 has 15 amino acids. CDR1 and CDR2 from the germline V gene are SNHLY and FYNNEI. CDR3 amino acids: CASTPDGTSGNTIYF. CDR3 DNA sequence: TGTGCCAGCACCCCCGACGGGACCTCTGGAAACACCATATATTTT. Supplemented by reference TRBV2 and TRBJ1-3, the full variable domain reads EPEVTQTPSHQVTQMGQEVILRCVPISNHLYFYWYRQILGQKVEFLVSFYNNEISEKSEIFDDQFSVERPDGSNFTLKIRSTKLEDSAMYFCASTPDGTSGNTIYFGEGSWLTVV.

This clone was counted between two and nine times. V usage is TRBV6-6 and J usage is TRBJ2-2; D unresolved. Per germline, CDR1 MNHNY and CDR2 SVGAGI (reference sequence). CDR3 length equals 13 residues. Trimming removed 8 bases from V and 0 bases from J, with 7 bases in between. This chain's CDR3 is CASFRANTGELFF. CDR3 coding DNA: TGTGCCAGCTTTCGGGCGAACACCGGGGAGCTGTTTTTT.

V and J are TRBV5-8 and TRBJ2-7, with 8 bases fitting TRBD1. The germline CDR1 and CDR2 sequences are SGHTS and YDEGEE. V lost 6 bases, J lost 4 bases, and 9 bases stayed unmatched. CDR3 length: 14 amino acids. This CDR3 is CASNLGTGVYEQYF. CDR3 nucleotide sequence: TGTGCCAGCAACCTCGGGACAGGAGTTTACGAGCAGTACTTC.

Note on this clone: The same CDR3 also results from other DNA sequences found in this sample. The rearrangement joins TRBV5-1 to TRBJ2-2; possibly TRBD2 for D (6 bases). Germline CDR1 and CDR2: SGHRS and YFSETQ. The CDR3 extends over 16 amino acids. Trimming took off 3 bases at V and 7 bases at J, with 19 bases between the two ends. CDR3 residues: CASSWGSGRGVGELFF. The DNA for the CDR3 is TGCGCCAGCAGCTGGGGGTCCGGGAGAGGGGTCGGGGAGCTGTTTTTT.

The chain uses TRBV30 and TRBJ1-3, with D possibly being TRBD1 (6 bases). This CDR3 contains 15 residues. V was shortened by 0 bases and J by 0 bases, with 9 bases between the two germline ends. Germline-derived CDR1 and CDR2 are GTSNPN and SVGIG (reference sequence). CDR3 region: CAWSVVRGSGNTIYF. The CDR3 coding sequence is TGTGCCTGGAGTGTTGTCAGGGGCTCTGGAAACACCATATATTTT.

V gene TRBV29-1 combines with J gene TRBJ2-5; the D gene is possibly TRBD2 (6 bases). CDR1 is SQVTM, CDR2 ANQGSEA, per germline. Trimming took off 6 bases at V and 5 bases at J, with 19 bases between the two ends. CDR3 size: 14 residues. CDR3 protein: CSVDLLGGIETQYF. CDR3 sequence (DNA): TGCAGCGTCGATCTCCTGGGGGGAATCGAGACCCAGTACTTC.